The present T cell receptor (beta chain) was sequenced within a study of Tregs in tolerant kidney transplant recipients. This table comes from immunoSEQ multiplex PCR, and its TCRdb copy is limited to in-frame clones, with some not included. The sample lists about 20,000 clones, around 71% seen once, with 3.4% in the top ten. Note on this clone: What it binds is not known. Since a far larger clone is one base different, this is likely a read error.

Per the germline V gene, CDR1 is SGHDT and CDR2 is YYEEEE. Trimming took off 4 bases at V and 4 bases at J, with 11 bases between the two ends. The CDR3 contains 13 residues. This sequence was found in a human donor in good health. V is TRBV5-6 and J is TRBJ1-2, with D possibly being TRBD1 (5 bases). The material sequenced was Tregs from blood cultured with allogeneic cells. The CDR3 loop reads CASSPGTGYGYTF. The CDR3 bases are TGTGCCAGCAGCCCGGGGACGGGCTATGGCTACACCTTC.